The clone carrying this TCR beta chain was seen at least ten times. Its target is not known. The data were taken from a study of T cells in Graves' hyperthyroidism and ophthalmopathy. In the study overall: Initial diagnosis, before any treatment, was when peripheral blood was collected. Whole-study findings and limits: Appearing also in blood were most of the thyroid clonotypes expanded above 0.001.

It was RNA transcripts that yielded the amplified TCR beta CDR3 regions. Researchers ran a first-round RT-PCR on the TCR CDR3 using the HTBI primer set. Using its own MiXCR run on the multiplex PCR reads, TCRdb lists one record per CDR3 protein. The sample carries under 650,000 distinct CDR3 sequences, 16% recorded once. The study excluded patients with uncontrolled infection, other autoimmune disease, pregnancy or lactation. V lost 2 bases to trimming and J lost 0 bases, with 2 bases between them. CDR1 is MRHNA and CDR2 is SNTAGT in the germline V gene. The CDR3 contains 13 residues. The chain combines TRBV6-4 with TRBJ2-1, with D unresolved. The material sequenced was blood. The receptor was isolated from a woman aged 25 to 45 with Graves' hyperthyroidism. The CDR3, as DNA: TGTGCCAGCAGTGACAGCTCCTACAATGAGCAGTTCTTC. The encoded protein is CASSDSSYNEQFF.